This TCR beta chain originates from a study of T cells after yellow fever vaccination. This clonotype was recorded at least ten times. TCRdb analysed the 5' RACE reads with MiXCR anew, one entry per CDR3 protein. The sample carries about 630,000 distinct CDR3 sequences, approximately 13% recorded once. This CDR3 has 13 residues. Trimming pared 4 bases from V and 7 bases from J, leaving 8 bases between. Sequences were derived from PBMCs, sampled on the day of the yellow fever booster vaccination. The chain recombines TRBV12-3 or TRBV12-4 with TRBJ1-6, with D hard to call. This sequence was found in a man aged 30 to 39 who received the YFV17D yellow fever vaccine. The CDR3 region is CASSSTRNSPLHF. The CDR3 nucleotides read TGTGCCAGCAGTTCGACTCGCAATTCACCCCTCCACTTT.